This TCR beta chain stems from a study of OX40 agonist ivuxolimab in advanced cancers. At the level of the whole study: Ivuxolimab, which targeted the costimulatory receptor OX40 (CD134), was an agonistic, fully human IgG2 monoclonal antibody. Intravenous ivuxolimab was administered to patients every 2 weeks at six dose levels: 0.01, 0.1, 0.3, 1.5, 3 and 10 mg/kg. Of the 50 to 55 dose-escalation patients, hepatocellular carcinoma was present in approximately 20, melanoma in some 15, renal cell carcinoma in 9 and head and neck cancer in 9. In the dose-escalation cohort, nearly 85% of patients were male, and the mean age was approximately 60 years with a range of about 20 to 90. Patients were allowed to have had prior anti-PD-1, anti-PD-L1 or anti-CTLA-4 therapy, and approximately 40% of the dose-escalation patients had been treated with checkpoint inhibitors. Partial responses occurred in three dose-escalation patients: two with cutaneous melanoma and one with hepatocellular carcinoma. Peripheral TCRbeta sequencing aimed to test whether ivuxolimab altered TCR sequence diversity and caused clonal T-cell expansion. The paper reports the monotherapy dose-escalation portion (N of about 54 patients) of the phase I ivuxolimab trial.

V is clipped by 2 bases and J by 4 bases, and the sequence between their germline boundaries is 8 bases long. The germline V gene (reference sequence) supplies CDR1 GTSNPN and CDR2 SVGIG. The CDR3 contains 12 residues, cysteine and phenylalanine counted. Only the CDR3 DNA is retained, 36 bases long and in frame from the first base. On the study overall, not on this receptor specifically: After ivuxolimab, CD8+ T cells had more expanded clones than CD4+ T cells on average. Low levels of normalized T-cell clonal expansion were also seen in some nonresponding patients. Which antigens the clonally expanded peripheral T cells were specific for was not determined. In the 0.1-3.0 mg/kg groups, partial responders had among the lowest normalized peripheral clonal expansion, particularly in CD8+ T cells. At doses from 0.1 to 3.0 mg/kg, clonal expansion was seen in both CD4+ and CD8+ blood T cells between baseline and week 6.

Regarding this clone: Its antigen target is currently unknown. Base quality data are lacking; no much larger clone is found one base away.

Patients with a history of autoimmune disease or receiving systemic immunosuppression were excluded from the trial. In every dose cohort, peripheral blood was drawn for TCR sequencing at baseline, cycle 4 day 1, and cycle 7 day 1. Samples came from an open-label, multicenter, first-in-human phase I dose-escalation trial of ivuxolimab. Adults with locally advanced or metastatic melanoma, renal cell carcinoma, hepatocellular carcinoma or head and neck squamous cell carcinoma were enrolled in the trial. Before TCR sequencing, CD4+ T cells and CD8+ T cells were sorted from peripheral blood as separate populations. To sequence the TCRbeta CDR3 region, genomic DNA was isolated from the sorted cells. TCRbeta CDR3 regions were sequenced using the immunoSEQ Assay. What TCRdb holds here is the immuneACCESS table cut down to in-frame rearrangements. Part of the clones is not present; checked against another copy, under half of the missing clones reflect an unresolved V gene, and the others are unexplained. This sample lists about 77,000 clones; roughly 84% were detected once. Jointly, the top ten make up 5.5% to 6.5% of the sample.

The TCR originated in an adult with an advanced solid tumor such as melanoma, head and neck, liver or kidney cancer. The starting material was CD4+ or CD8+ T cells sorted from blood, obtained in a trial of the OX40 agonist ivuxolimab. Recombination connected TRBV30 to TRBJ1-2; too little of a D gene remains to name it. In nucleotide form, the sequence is TGTGCCTGGAGTCGGAGCCCCTATGGCTACACCTTC. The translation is CAWSRSPYGYTF.